A selection of T cell receptor beta chains follows, all from one sample in a study of shared clonotypes between healthy human individuals. Data came from immunoSEQ multiplex PCR; TCRdb stores just in-frame clones and leaves some out. There are hundreds of thousands of clones in the sample; around 77% occur only once, and around 12% lies in the top ten. What was sequenced was PBMCs. All receptors derive from a woman aged 40 to 50 in good health. Some clones in this sample may be carry-over from other donors' samples. Both conserved end residues are part of each CDR3. A D gene is named only where the DNA matches it firmly. The listing skips clone size in some rows; elsewhere it reads once, few, many or a size class.

>TRBD1|13|many|TRBV11-3|TRBJ1-2
CASSLSTGRGYTF
TGTGCCAGCAGCTTGTCGACAGGGCGAGGCTACACCTTC
>TRBD2|14|-|TRBV13|TRBJ2-7
CASSFRGRASEQYF
TGTGCCAGCAGCTTTCGGGGGAGGGCCAGCGAGCAGTACTTC
>-|13|once|TRBV5-4|TRBJ2-5
CASSGQGEETQYF
TGTGCCAGCAGTGGGCAGGGAGAAGAGACCCAGTACTTC
>TRBD1|14|-|TRBV6-5|TRBJ2-7
CASSYSSRGREQYF
TGTGCCAGCAGTTACTCGAGCAGGGGGCGCGAGCAGTACTTC
>TRBD1|13|-|TRBV30|TRBJ1-1
CAWSKTGETEAFF
TGTGCCTGGAGTAAGACAGGGGAAACTGAAGCTTTCTTT
>TRBD2|14|-|TRBV7-9|TRBJ2-7
CASSLPGTSYEQYF
TGTGCCAGCAGCTTACCCGGGACTAGCTACGAGCAGTACTTC
>TRBD2|14|many|TRBV28|TRBJ2-1
CASSSPSGRREQFF
TGTGCCAGCAGTTCCCCTAGCGGGAGGAGAGAGCAGTTCTTC
>-|15|-|TRBV2|TRBJ2-6
CASSVIRSGANVLTF
TGTGCCAGCAGTGTCATCCGTTCTGGGGCCAACGTCCTGACTTTC
>-|12|once|TRBV5-1|TRBJ2-5
CASSLDEETQYF
TGCGCCAGCAGCTTGGACGAGGAGACCCAGTACTTC
>-|15|-|TRBV7-9|TRBJ2-7
CASSHTGRTSYEQYF
TGTGCCAGCAGTCATACAGGTAGAACATCCTACGAGCAGTACTTC
>-|15|-|TRBV5-1|TRBJ2-7
CASTDPRDGEWEQYF
TGCGCCAGCACCGATCCCCGGGACGGAGAATGGGAGCAGTACTTC
>TRBD2|15|-|TRBV5-4|TRBJ2-7
CASSLGTSYSYEQYF
TGTGCCAGCAGCTTAGGGACTAGCTACTCCTACGAGCAGTACTTC
>TRBD2|13|-|TRBV18|TRBJ2-3
CASSPSGRDTQYF
TGTGCCAGCTCACCCAGCGGGAGGGATACGCAGTATTTT
>TRBD2|17|-|TRBV4-3|TRBJ2-3
CASSQAASGRWTDTQYF
TGCGCCAGCAGCCAAGCGGCTAGCGGGAGGTGGACAGATACGCAGTATTTT
>TRBD1|15|-|TRBV19|TRBJ2-7
CATAKKGQELYEQYF
TGTGCCACCGCTAAAAAGGGACAGGAACTCTACGAGCAGTACTTC
>-|14|-|TRBV6-1|TRBJ1-2
CASSPRSVGYGYTF
TGTGCCAGCAGCCCCAGGAGTGTAGGGTATGGCTACACCTTC
>TRBD2|15|-|TRBV6-1|TRBJ2-2
CASRGLAVNTGELFF
TGTGCCAGCAGGGGACTAGCGGTCAACACCGGGGAGCTGTTTTTT
>-|11|-|TRBV25-1|TRBJ2-3
CASSGWYTQYF
TGTGCCAGCAGTGGCTGGTATACGCAGTATTTT
>TRBD2|16|once|TRBV7-3|TRBJ2-2
CASSPTTSGSTGELFF
TGTGCCAGCAGCCCAACCACCAGCGGGAGTACCGGGGAGCTGTTTTTT
>-|15|few|TRBV6-4|TRBJ2-2
CASSDSEGYTGELFF
TGTGCCAGCAGTGACTCCGAGGGCTACACCGGGGAGCTGTTTTTT
>-|14|-|TRBV5-1|TRBJ2-7
CASSTGAGRYEQYF
TGCGCCAGCAGCACCGGGGCAGGCCGGTACGAGCAGTACTTC
>-|15|-|TRBV28|TRBJ1-5
CASADLAGTADVQHF
TGTGCCAGCGCAGATTTAGCCGGGACCGCTGATGTGCAGCATTTT
>-|11|-|TRBV28|TRBJ2-7
CASSQTYEQYF
TGTGCCAGCAGCCAGACCTACGAGCAGTACTTC
>-|11|-|TRBV19|TRBJ1-1
CASNRGTEAFF
TGTGCCAGCAACCGAGGCACTGAAGCTTTCTTT
>TRBD2|15|-|TRBV6-5|TRBJ2-7
CASSPSGGYSYEQYF
TGTGCCAGCAGTCCGTCCGGGGGGTATAGTTACGAGCAGTACTTC
>-|15|many|TRBV6-1|TRBJ2-7
CASSESGRVGYEQYF
TGTGCCAGCAGTGAGTCCGGGCGGGTGGGCTACGAGCAGTACTTC
>-|16|-|TRBV9|TRBJ2-1
CASSVGAGNSYNEQFF
TGTGCCAGCAGCGTAGGCGCGGGAAACTCCTACAATGAGCAGTTCTTC
>TRBD1|12|many|TRBV7-8|TRBJ2-7
CATRTGVAEQYF
TGTGCCACCCGGACAGGGGTTGCCGAGCAGTACTTC
>-|16|-|TRBV30|TRBJ1-5
CAWSVRGLASAQPQHF
TGTGCCTGGAGTGTACGGGGGCTAGCCTCCGCTCAGCCCCAGCATTTT
>TRBD2|17|-|TRBV6-4|TRBJ2-5
CASSDSGLAGHQETQYF
TGTGCCAGCAGTGACTCAGGACTAGCGGGACACCAAGAGACCCAGTACTTC
>-|11|-|TRBV30|TRBJ2-2
CAWSGMGWLFF
TGTGCCTGGAGTGGCATGGGTTGGCTGTTTTTT
>-|14|-|TRBV5-1|TRBJ2-7
CASSLLEAMGEQYF
TGCGCCAGCAGCTTGCTAGAGGCGATGGGCGAGCAGTACTTC
>-|15|once|TRBV5-1|TRBJ1-1
CASSPDGGADTEAFF
TGCGCCAGCAGCCCTGACGGGGGCGCGGACACTGAAGCTTTCTTT
>TRBD2|14|-|TRBV6-5|TRBJ2-7
CASSSGRAGYEQYF
TGTGCCAGCAGTAGCGGGAGGGCCGGTTACGAGCAGTACTTC
>-|16|-|TRBV5-4|TRBJ2-3
CASSLGGPTALDTQYF
TGTGCCAGCAGCTTGGGGGGGCCCACGGCGTTAGATACGCAGTATTTT
>-|16|-|TRBV4-2|TRBJ1-5
CASSLSQWRSNQPQHF
TGTGCCAGCAGCCTAAGCCAATGGCGAAGCAATCAGCCCCAGCATTTT
>TRBD2|15|once|TRBV28|TRBJ2-2
CASRQAGGNTGELFF
TGTGCCAGCAGACAAGCGGGGGGGAACACCGGGGAGCTGTTTTTT
>-|13|-|TRBV19|TRBJ1-5
CASSISLDQPQHF
TGTGCCAGTAGTATCTCACTCGATCAGCCCCAGCATTTT
>-|16|-|TRBV18|TRBJ2-2
CASSPKSSANTGELFF
TGTGCCAGCTCACCAAAATCGTCAGCGAACACCGGGGAGCTGTTTTTT
>-|12|few|TRBV28|TRBJ1-3
CASSLGGNTIYF
TGTGCCAGCAGTTTAGGCGGAAACACCATATATTTT
>TRBD2|15|-|TRBV14|TRBJ2-7
CASSPSSSGFYEQYF
TGTGCCAGCAGCCCAAGCTCTAGCGGATTCTACGAGCAGTACTTC
>TRBD2|16|-|TRBV4-2|TRBJ2-7
CASSQDYTSGSYEQYF
TGTGCCAGCAGCCAAGATTATACTAGCGGGAGTTACGAGCAGTACTTC